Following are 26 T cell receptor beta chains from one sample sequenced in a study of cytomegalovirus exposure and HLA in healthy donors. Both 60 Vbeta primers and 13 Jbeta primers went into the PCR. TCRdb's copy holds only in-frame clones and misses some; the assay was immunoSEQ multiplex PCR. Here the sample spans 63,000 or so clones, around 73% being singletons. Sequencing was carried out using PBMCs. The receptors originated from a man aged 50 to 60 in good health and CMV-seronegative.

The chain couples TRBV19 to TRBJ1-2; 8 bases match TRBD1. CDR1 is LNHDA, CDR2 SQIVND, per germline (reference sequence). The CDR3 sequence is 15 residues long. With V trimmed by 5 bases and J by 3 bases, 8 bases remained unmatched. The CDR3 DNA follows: TGTGCCAGTAGTTCACGAGGACAGGGTGACTATGGCTACACCTTC. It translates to CASSSRGQGDYGYTF.

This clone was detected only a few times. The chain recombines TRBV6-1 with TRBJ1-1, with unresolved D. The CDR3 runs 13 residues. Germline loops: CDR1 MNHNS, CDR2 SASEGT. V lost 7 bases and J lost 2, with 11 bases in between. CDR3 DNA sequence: TGTGCCAGCACCGAGACTTATAACACTGAAGCTTTCTTT. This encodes CASTETYNTEAFF.

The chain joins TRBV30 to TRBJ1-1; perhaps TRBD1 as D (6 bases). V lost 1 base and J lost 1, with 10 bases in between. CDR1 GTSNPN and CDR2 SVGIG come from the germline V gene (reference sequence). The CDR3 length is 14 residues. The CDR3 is CAWSGIQGNTEAFF. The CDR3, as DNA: TGTGCCTGGAGTGGAATACAGGGGAACACTGAAGCTTTCTTT.

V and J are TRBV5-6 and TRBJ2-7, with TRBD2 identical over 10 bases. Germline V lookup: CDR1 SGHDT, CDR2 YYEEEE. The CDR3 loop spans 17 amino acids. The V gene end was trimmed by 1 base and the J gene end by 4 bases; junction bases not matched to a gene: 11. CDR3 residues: CASSLQAGGFGTYEQYF. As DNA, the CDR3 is TGTGCCAGCAGCTTGCAAGCGGGGGGGTTTGGCACTTACGAGCAGTACTTC.

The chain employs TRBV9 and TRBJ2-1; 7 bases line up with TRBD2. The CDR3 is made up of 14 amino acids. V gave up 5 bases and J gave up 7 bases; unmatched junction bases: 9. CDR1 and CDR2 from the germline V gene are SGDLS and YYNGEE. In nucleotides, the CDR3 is TGTGCCAGCAGTAACAGCGGGGTAAAAAATGAGCAGTTCTTC. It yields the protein CASSNSGVKNEQFF.

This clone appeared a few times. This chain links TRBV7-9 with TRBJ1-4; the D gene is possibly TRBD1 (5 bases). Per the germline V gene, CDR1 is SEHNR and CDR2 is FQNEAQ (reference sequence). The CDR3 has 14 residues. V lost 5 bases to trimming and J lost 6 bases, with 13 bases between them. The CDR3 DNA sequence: TGTGCCAGCAGCATATCGGCCAGGGATGAAAAACTGTTTTTT. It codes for CASSISARDEKLFF.

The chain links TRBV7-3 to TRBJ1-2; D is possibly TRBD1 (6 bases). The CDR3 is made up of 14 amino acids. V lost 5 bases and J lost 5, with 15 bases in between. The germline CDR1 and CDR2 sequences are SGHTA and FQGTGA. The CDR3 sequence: CASSPQGGRYGYTF. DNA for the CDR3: TGTGCCAGCAGCCCACAGGGTGGACGGTATGGCTACACCTTC.

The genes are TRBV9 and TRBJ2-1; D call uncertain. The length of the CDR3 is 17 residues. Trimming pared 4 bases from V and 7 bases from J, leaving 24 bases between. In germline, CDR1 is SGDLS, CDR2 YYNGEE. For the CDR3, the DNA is TGTGCCAGCAGCCCCGGTCCACCCCCCGATCCCCCTAATGAGCAGTTCTTC. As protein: CASSPGPPPDPPNEQFF.

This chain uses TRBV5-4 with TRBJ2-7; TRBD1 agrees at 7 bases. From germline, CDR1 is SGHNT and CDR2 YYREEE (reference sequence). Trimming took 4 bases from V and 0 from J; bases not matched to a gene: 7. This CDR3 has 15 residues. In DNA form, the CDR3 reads TGTGCCAGCAGCCAAGAGGGACAGAGCTCCTACGAGCAGTACTTC. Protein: CASSQEGQSSYEQYF.

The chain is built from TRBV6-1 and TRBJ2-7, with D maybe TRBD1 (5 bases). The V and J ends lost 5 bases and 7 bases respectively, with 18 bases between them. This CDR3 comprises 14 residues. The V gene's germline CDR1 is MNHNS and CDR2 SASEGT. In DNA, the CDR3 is TGTGCCAGCAGTTATATCCCTGTCAGGGAAGAGCAGTACTTC. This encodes CASSYIPVREEQYF.

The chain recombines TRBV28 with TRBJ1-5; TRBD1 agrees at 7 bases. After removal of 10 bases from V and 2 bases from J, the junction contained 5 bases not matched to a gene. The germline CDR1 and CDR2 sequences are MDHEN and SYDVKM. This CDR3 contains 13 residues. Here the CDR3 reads CATEGAGNQPQHF. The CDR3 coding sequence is TGTGCCACCGAGGGGGCTGGCAATCAGCCCCAGCATTTT.

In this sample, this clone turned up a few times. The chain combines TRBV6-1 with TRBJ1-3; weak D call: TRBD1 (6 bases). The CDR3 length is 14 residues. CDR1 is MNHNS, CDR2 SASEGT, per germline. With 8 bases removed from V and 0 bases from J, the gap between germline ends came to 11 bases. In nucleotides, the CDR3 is TGTGCCAGCTCAACAGGGAGCTCTGGAAACACCATATATTTT. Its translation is CASSTGSSGNTIYF.

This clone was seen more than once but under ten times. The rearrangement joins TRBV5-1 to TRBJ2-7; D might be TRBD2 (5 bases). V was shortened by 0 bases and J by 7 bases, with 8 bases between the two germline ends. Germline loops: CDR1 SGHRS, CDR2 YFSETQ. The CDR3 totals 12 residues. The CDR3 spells CASSLDGREQYF. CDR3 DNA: TGCGCCAGCAGCTTGGATGGGAGAGAGCAGTACTTC.

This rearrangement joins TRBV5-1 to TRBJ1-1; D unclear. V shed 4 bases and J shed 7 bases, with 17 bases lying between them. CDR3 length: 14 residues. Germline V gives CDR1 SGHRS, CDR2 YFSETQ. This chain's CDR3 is CASSSGPGFSEAFF. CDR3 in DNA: TGCGCCAGCAGCAGTGGACCGGGGTTTAGTGAAGCTTTCTTT. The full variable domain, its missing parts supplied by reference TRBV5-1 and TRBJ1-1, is KAGVTQTPRYLIKTRGQQVTLSCSPISGHRSVSWYQQTPGQGLQFLFEYFSETQRNKGNFPGRFSGRQFSNSRSEMNVSTLELGDSALYLCASSSGPGFSEAFFGQGTRLTVV.

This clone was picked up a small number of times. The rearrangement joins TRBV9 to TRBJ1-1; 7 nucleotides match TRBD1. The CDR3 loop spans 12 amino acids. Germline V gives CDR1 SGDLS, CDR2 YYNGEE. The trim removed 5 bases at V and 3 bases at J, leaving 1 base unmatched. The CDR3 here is CASRGTDTEAFF. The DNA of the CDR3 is TGTGCCAGCAGGGGGACAGACACTGAAGCTTTCTTT.

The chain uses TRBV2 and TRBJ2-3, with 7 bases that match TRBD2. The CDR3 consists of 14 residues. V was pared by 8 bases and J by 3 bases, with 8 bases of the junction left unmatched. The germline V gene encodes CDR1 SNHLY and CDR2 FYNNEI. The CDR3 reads CASLRSGVTDTQYF. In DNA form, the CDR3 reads TGTGCCAGCCTTCGGAGCGGGGTAACAGATACGCAGTATTTT.

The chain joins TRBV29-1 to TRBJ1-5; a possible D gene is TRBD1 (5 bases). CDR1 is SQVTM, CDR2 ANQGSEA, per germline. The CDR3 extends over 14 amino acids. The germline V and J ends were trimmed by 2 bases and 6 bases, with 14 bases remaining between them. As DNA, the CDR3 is TGCAGCGTTGAAATAGGGCAGGGAGGTCAGCCCCAGCATTTT. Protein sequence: CSVEIGQGGQPQHF.

The CDR3 protein is CSVDRGMPGNTIYF. The CDR3 nucleotides read TGCAGCGTTGATCGGGGGATGCCTGGAAACACCATATATTTT. The chain couples TRBV29-1 to TRBJ1-3; possibly TRBD1 for D (5 bases). Germline loops: CDR1 SQVTM, CDR2 ANQGSEA. V was trimmed by 3 bases and J by 2 bases, leaving 11 bases between them. The CDR3 extends over 14 amino acids.

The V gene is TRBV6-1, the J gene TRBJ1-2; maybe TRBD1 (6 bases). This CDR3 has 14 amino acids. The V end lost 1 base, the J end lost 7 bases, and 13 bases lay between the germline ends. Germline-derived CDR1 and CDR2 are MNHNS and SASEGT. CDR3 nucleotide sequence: TGTGCCAGCAGTGAAGGCAGGGGAAGAGGTGGCTACACCTTC. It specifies CASSEGRGRGGYTF.

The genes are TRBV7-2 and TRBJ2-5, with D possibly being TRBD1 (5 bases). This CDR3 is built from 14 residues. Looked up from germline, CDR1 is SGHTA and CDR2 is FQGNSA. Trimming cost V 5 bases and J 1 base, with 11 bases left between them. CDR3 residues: CASSTQVLQETQYF. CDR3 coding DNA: TGTGCCAGCAGCACACAGGTGCTCCAAGAGACCCAGTACTTC.

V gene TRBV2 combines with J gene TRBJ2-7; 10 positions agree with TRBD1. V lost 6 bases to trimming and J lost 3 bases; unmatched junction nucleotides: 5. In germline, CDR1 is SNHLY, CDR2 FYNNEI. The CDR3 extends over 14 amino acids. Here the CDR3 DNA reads TGTGCCAGCAGGCCCCGGGACAGGGGCTACGAGCAGTACTTC. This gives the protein CASRPRDRGYEQYF.

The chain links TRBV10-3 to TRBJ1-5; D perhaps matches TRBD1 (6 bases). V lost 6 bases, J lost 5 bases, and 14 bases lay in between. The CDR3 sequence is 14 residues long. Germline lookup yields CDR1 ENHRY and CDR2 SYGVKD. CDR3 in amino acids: CAISSRGGDQPQHF. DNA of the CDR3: TGTGCCATCAGCAGTCGTGGGGGCGATCAGCCCCAGCATTTT.

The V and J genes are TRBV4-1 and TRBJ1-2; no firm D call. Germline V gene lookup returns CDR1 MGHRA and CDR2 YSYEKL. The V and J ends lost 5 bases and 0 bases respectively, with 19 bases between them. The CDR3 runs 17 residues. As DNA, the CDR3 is TGCGCCAGCAGCGGTGCGATTTCTATCCGAGCTAACTATGGCTACACCTTC. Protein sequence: CASSGAISIRANYGYTF.

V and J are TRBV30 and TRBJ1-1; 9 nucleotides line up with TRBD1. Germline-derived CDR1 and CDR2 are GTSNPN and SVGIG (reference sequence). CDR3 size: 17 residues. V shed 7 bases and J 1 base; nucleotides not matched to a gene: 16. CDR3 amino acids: CASKQGAASRQNTEAFF. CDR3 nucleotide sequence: TGTGCCTCAAAACAGGGGGCTGCCTCCCGACAGAACACTGAAGCTTTCTTT.

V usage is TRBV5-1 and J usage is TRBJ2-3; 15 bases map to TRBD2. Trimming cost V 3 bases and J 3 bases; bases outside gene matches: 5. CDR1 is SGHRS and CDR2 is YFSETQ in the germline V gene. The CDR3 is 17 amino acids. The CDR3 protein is CASSYWTSGGATDTQYF. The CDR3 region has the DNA TGCGCCAGCAGCTACTGGACTAGCGGGGGGGCGACAGATACGCAGTATTTT.

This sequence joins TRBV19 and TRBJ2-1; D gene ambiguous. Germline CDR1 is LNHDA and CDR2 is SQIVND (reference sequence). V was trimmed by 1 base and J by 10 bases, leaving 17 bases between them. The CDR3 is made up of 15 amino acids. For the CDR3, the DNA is TGTGCCAGTAGTATAGCCGATTCTCCTGCAGTGGAGCAGTTCTTC. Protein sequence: CASSIADSPAVEQFF.